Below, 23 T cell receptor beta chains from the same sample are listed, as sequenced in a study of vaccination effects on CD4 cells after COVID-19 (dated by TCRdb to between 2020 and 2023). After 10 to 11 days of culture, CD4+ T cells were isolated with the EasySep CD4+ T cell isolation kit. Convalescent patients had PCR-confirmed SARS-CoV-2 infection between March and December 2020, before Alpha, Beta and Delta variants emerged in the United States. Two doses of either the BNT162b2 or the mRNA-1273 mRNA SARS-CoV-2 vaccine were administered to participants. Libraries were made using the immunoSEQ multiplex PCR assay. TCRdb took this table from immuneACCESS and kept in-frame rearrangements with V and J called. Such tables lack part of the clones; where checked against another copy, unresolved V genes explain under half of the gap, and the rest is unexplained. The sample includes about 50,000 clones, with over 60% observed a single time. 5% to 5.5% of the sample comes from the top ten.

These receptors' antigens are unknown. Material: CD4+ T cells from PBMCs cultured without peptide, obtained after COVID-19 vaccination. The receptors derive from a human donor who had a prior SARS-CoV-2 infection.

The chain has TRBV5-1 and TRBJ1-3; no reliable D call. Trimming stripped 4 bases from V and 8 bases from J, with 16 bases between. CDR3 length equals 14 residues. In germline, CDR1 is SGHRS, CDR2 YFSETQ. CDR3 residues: CASSAQTGLDTIYF. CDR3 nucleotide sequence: TGCGCCAGCAGCGCGCAGACCGGGTTGGACACCATATATTTT.

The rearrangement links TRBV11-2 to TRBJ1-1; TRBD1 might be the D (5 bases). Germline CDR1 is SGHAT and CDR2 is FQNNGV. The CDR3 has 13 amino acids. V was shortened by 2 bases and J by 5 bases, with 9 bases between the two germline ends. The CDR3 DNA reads TGTGCCAGCAGCTTAATGGGGGAGACTGAAGCTTTCTTT. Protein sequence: CASSLMGETEAFF. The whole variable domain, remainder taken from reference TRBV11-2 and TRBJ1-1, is EAGVAQSPRYKIIEKRQSVAFWCNPISGHATLYWYQQILGQGPKLLIQFQNNGVVDDSQLPKDRFSAERLKGVDSTLKIQPAKLEDSAVYLCASSLMGETEAFFGQGTRLTVV.

The CDR3, as DNA: TGTGCCAGCAGCTTAAGGGGCGGACAGGGAGGAAATTCACCCCTCCACTTT. Translated: CASSLRGGQGGNSPLHF. J is TRBJ1-6 and V is TRBV11-2, with 8 bases fitting TRBD1. V trimming: 2 bases; J trimming: 7 bases; junction bases outside the gene matches: 10. CDR3 length equals 17 residues. The germline V gene has CDR1 SGHAT and CDR2 FQNNGV.

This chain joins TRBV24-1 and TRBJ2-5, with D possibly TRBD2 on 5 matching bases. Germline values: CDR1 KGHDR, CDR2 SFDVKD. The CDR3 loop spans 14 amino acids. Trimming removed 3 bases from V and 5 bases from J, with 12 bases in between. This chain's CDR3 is CATSDRGSAETQYF. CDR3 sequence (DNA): TGTGCCACCAGTGATCGGGGTAGCGCGGAGACCCAGTACTTC.

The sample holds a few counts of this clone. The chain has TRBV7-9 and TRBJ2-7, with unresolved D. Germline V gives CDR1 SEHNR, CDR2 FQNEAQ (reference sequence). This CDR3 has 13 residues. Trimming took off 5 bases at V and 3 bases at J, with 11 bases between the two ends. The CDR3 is CASSARSGYEQYF. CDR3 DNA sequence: TGTGCCAGCAGCGCACGGTCAGGCTACGAGCAGTACTTC.

The CDR3 sequence is CASSLGMTTDTQYF. Here the CDR3 DNA reads TGTGCCAGCAGCTTGGGAATGACCACAGATACGCAGTATTTT. V and J are TRBV5-8 and TRBJ2-3; D remains ambiguous. The CDR3 is made up of 14 amino acids. The V end lost 0 bases, the J end lost 2 bases, and 7 bases lay between the germline ends. Germline V gene data show CDR1 as SGHTS and CDR2 as YDEGEE.

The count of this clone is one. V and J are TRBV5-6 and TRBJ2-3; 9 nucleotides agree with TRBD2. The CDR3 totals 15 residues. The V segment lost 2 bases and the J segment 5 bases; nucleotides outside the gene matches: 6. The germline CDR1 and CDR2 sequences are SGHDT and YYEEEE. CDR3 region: CASSFLLAGVDTQYF. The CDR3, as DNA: TGTGCCAGCAGCTTTTTACTAGCGGGTGTAGATACGCAGTATTTT. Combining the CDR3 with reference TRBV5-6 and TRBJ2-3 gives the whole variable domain DAGVTQSPTHLIKTRGQQVTLRCSPKSGHDTVSWYQQALGQGPQFIFQYYEEEERQRGNFPDRFSGHQFPNYSSELNVNALLLGDSALYLCASSFLLAGVDTQYFGPGTRLTVL.

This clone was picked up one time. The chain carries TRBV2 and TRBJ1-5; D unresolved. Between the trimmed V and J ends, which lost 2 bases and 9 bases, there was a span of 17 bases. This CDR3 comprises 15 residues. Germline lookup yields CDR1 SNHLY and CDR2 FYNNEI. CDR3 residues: CASSELFPVRRPQHF. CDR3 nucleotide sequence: TGTGCCAGCAGTGAACTGTTCCCGGTTAGAAGGCCCCAGCATTTT.

CDR3 sequence (DNA): TGTGCCACCAGCGCCTCGAGAAGGCAGAGCAATCAGCCCCAGCATTTT. Amino acid sequence: CATSASRRQSNQPQHF. The chain joins TRBV15 to TRBJ1-5; D call uncertain. This CDR3 has 16 residues. The V end lost 5 bases, the J end lost 1 base, and 15 bases lay between the germline ends. The V gene's germline CDR1 is LNHNV and CDR2 YYDKDF (reference sequence).

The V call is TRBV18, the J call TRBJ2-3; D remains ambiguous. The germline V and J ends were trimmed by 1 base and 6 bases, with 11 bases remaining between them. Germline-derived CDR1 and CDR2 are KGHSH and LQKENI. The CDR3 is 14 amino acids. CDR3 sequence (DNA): TGTGCCAGCTCACCACTAGGGCCGCCGGATACGCAGTATTTT. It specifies CASSPLGPPDTQYF.

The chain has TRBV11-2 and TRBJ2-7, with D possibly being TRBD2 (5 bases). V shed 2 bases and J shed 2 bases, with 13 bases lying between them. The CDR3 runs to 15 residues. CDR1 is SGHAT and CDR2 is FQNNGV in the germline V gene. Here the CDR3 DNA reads TGTGCCAGCAGCTTACATGAGGGCGATGCCTACGAGCAGTACTTC. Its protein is CASSLHEGDAYEQYF.

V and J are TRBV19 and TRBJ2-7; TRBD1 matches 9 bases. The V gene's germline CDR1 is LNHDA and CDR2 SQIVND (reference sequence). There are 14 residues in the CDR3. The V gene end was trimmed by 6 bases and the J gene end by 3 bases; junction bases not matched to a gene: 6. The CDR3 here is CASSPGTGHYEQYF. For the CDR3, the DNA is TGTGCCAGTAGCCCCGGGACAGGGCACTACGAGCAGTACTTC.

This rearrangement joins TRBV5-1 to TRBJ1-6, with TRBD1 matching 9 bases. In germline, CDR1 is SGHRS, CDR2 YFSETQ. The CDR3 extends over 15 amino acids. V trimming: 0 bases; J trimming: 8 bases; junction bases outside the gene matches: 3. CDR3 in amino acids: CASSLEGQGHSPLHF. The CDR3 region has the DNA TGCGCCAGCAGCTTGGAAGGACAGGGGCATTCACCCCTCCACTTT.

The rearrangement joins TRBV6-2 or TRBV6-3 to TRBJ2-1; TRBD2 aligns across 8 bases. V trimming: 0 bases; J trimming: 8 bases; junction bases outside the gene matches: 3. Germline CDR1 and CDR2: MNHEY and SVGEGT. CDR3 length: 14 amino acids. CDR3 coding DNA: TGTGCCAGCAGTTACTCCTGGCGGGAGGATGAGCAGTTCTTC. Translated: CASSYSWREDEQFF.

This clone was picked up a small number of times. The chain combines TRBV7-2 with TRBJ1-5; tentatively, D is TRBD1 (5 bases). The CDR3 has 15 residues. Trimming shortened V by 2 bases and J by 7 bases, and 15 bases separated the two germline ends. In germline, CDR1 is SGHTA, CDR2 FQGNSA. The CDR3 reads CASSLSSGEGQPQHF. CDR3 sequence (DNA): TGTGCCAGCAGCTTATCTTCGGGGGAGGGGCAGCCCCAGCATTTT. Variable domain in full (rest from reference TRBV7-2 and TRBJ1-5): GAGVSQSPSNKVTEKGKDVELRCDPISGHTALYWYRQSLGQGLEFLIYFQGNSAPDKSGLPSDRFSAERTGGSVSTLTIQRTQQEDSAVYLCASSLSSGEGQPQHFGDGTRLSIL.

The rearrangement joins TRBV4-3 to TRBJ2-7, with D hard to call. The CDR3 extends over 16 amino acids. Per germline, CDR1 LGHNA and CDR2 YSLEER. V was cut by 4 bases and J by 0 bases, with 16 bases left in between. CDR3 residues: CASSPKPLLGSYEQYF. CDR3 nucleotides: TGCGCCAGCAGCCCTAAGCCCCTCCTCGGCTCCTACGAGCAGTACTTC.

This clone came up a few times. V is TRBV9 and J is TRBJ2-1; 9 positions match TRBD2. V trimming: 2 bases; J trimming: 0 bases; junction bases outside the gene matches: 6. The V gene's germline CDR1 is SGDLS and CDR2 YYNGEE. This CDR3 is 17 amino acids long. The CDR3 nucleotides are TGTGCCAGCAGCGTGCGTGGCGGGAGGGACTCCTACAATGAGCAGTTCTTC. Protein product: CASSVRGGRDSYNEQFF.

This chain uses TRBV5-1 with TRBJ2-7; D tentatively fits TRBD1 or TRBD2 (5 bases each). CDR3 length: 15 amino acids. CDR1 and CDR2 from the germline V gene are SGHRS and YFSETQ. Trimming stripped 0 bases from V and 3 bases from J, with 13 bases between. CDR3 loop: CASSLALGTGYEQYF. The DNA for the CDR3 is TGCGCCAGCAGCTTGGCCTTGGGGACCGGCTACGAGCAGTACTTC. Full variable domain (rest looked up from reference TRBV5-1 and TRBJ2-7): KAGVTQTPRYLIKTRGQQVTLSCSPISGHRSVSWYQQTPGQGLQFLFEYFSETQRNKGNFPGRFSGRQFSNSRSEMNVSTLELGDSALYLCASSLALGTGYEQYFGPGTRLTVT.

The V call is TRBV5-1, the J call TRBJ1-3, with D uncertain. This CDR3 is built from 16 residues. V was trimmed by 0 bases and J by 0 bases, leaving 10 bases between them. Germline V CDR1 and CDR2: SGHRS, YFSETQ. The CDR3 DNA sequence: TGCGCCAGCAGCTTGGGGTGGGGATCCTCTGGAAACACCATATATTTT. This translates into CASSLGWGSSGNTIYF.

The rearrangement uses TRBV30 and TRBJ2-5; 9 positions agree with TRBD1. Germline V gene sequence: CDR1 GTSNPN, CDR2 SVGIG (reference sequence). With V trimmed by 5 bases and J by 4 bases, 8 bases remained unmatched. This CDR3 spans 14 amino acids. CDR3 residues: CAWALYRGRETQYF. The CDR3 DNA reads TGTGCCTGGGCCCTCTACAGGGGGCGAGAGACCCAGTACTTC.

CDR3 sequence reads: CASSDGHPANTGELFF. The CDR3 nucleotides read TGTGCCAGCAGCGACGGACACCCTGCGAACACCGGGGAGCTGTTTTTT. The chain uses TRBV7-6 and TRBJ2-2; a weak D match, TRBD1 (5 bases). The CDR3 extends over 16 amino acids. The germline V gene encodes CDR1 SGHVS and CDR2 FNYEAQ. Deletions cut 5 bases from V and 0 bases from J, with 13 bases between.

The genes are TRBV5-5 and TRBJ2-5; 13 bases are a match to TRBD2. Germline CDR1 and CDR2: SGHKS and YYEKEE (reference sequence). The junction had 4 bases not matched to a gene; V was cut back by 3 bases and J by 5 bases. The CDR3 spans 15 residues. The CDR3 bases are TGTGCCAGCAGCTACGGACTAGCGGGAGTTGAGACCCAGTACTTC. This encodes CASSYGLAGVETQYF.

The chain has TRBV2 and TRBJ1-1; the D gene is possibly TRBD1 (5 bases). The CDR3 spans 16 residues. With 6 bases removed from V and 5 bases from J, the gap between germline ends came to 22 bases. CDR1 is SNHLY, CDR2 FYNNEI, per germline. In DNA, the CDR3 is TGTGCCAGCAGGAAGGAATCGGGGGAACCGAATACTGAAGCTTTCTTT. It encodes CASRKESGEPNTEAFF.